What follows are 17 T cell receptor beta chains derived from one specimen sequenced in a study of blood T cells in healthy people across ages. A J-beta primer mix and a sample-barcoded 5' primer were used in a second PCR of roughly 6 to 11 cycles. One entry per CDR3 protein results from TCRdb running MiXCR on the 5' RACE reads. The sample has 650,000 or so distinct CDR3 sequences; 45% to 60% are singletons. Input material: blood. These TCRs come from a woman at least 80 years old in good health.

This clonotype has a handful of counts. The rearrangement joins TRBV12-3 or TRBV12-4 to TRBJ1-5; perhaps TRBD1 as D (5 bases). V lost 5 bases to trimming and J lost 7 bases, with 15 bases between them. This CDR3 is built from 14 residues. DNA for the CDR3: TGTGCCAGCAGTGTTGGGGCAGGCGGACAGCCCCAGCATTTT. This codes for CASSVGAGGQPQHF.

The chain combines TRBV25-1 with TRBJ1-1; the D gene is possibly TRBD1 (5 bases). Trimming pared 1 base from V and 1 base from J, leaving 10 bases between. Germline CDR1 is MGHDK and CDR2 is SYGVNS. The CDR3 has 15 amino acids. The DNA for the CDR3 is TGTGCCAGCAGTGAATGGGGGGGGACGAACACTGAAGCTTTCTTT. Protein: CASSEWGGTNTEAFF.

This clonotype occurred many times. V is TRBV5-5 and J is TRBJ2-1; TRBD1 or TRBD2 may be the D gene (5 bases each). CDR3 length: 14 residues. The V gene lost 4 bases and the J gene lost 8 bases, with 16 bases spanning the gap. The V gene's germline CDR1 is SGHKS and CDR2 YYEKEE (reference sequence). CDR3 amino acids: CASSPRDVNHEQFF. The CDR3 bases are TGTGCCAGCAGCCCGAGGGACGTGAACCATGAGCAGTTCTTC.

In this sample, this clonotype turned up many times. In DNA form, the CDR3 reads TGTGCCAGCAGCTTACGAGGGCATAATTCACCCCTCCACTTT. Translating gives CASSLRGHNSPLHF. The rearrangement uses TRBV7-9 and TRBJ1-6, with D unresolved. The CDR3 covers 14 residues. CDR1 is SEHNR, CDR2 FQNEAQ, per germline (reference sequence). V lost 2 bases, J lost 5 bases, and 7 bases lay in between.

This clonotype was seen repeatedly, ten times or more. This sequence joins TRBV9 and TRBJ2-1; maybe TRBD2 (7 bases). With 4 bases removed from V and 8 bases from J, the gap between germline ends came to 28 bases. The V gene's germline CDR1 is SGDLS and CDR2 YYNGEE. This CDR3 spans 18 amino acids. The CDR3 sequence is CASSPIVSTGGGQHEQFF. CDR3 DNA: TGTGCCAGCAGCCCCATCGTGTCCACGGGGGGCGGTCAACATGAGCAGTTCTTC. Looking up the rest from reference TRBV9 and TRBJ2-1 gives the full variable domain: DSGVTQTPKHLITATGQRVTLRCSPRSGDLSVYWYQQSLDQGLQFLIQYYNGEERAKGNILERFSAQQFPDLHSELNLSSLELGDSALYFCASSPIVSTGGGQHEQFFGPGTRLTVL.

A note on this clonotype: A much larger clone sits a single nucleotide away, making a read error possible. The chain recombines TRBV12-3 or TRBV12-4 with TRBJ2-3; D unclear. Trimming removed 0 bases at V and 0 bases at J, with 16 bases between. CDR3 size: 18 residues. CDR3 DNA sequence: TGTGCCAGCAGTTTAGCGGCAACGAGCAGTATTAGCACAGATACGCAGTATTTT. Amino acid sequence: CASSLAATSSISTDTQYF.

The chain couples TRBV7-9 to TRBJ2-5; TRBD1 is a possible D gene (5 bases). The J call is uncertain, as TRBJ2-7 better fits the DNA end. Germline V gene sequence: CDR1 SEHNR, CDR2 FQNEAQ (reference sequence). The CDR3 totals 14 residues. The DNA of the CDR3 is TGTGCCAGCAGCCCTCTAACAAAGGGGTACGAGCAGTACTTC. Encoded protein: CASSPLTKGYEQYF.

This clonotype occurred a few times. This chain uses TRBV6-6 with TRBJ2-1, with 7 bases identical to TRBD2. The CDR3 extends over 13 amino acids. V lost 11 bases and J lost 2; bases outside the gene matches: 6. CDR1 and CDR2 (germline): MNHNY, SVGAGI (reference sequence). DNA of the CDR3: TGTGCCGGGGGGGGGTCTGCCTACAATGAGCAGTTCTTC. Translated, it gives CAGGGSAYNEQFF.

On this clonotype: A much bigger clone sits one base away, suggesting this may be a read error. This chain links TRBV4-1 with TRBJ1-4; no clear D. V gave up 6 bases and J gave up 4 bases, with 12 bases separating them. CDR1 is MGHRA and CDR2 is YSYEKL in the germline V gene. There are 14 residues in the CDR3. The CDR3 DNA is TGCGCCAGCAGTCCCAGACGAAATAATGAAAAACTGTTTTTT. It is translated as CASSPRRNNEKLFF.

There are a few counts of this clonotype. The rearrangement links TRBV7-9 to TRBJ1-2; no firm D call. Germline V lookup: CDR1 SEHNR, CDR2 FQNEAQ (reference sequence). Trimming pared 5 bases from V and 0 bases from J, leaving 7 bases between. This CDR3 has 13 residues. The CDR3 region is CASSLPANYGYTF. CDR3 in DNA: TGTGCCAGCAGCCTCCCGGCTAACTATGGCTACACCTTC.

The chain links TRBV6-1 to TRBJ2-3, with D tentatively TRBD2 (6 bases). Trimming took off 5 bases at V and 0 bases at J, with 15 bases between the two ends. Germline CDR1 and CDR2: MNHNS and SASEGT. This CDR3 comprises 16 residues. This chain's CDR3 is CASSRSAGTSTDTQYF. Written as DNA, the CDR3 is TGTGCCAGCAGTCGGAGTGCGGGAACTAGCACAGATACGCAGTATTTT.

J is TRBJ2-1 and V is TRBV20-1, with D hard to call. The V end lost 0 bases, the J end lost 9 bases, and 12 bases lay between the germline ends. The CDR3 is 13 residues long. The germline CDR1 and CDR2 sequences are DFQATT and SNEGSKA (reference sequence). CDR3 DNA sequence: TGCAGTGCTAGAGAAAATAAACGGGTTGAGCAGTTCTTC. It translates to CSARENKRVEQFF.

The chain joins TRBV3-1 to TRBJ1-2, with unresolved D. V lost 1 base, J lost 8 bases, and 8 bases lay in between. From germline, CDR1 is LGHDT and CDR2 YNNKEL (reference sequence). The CDR3 covers 12 residues. The CDR3 nucleotides read TGTGCCAGCAGCCAAGGGGCCTGCGGCTACACCTTC. Translated, it gives CASSQGACGYTF.

This chain links TRBV20-1 with TRBJ1-2, with 10 bases that match TRBD1. J lost 8 bases, V lost 3 bases, and 6 bases had no gene match. Germline-derived CDR1 and CDR2 are DFQATT and SNEGSKA (reference sequence). CDR3 length equals 13 residues. CDR3 sequence reads: CSARGDRGRGYTF. CDR3 DNA: TGCAGTGCTAGGGGGGACAGGGGAAGAGGCTACACCTTC.

The rearrangement joins TRBV5-1 to TRBJ2-2; 8 nucleotides line up with TRBD1. The CDR3 totals 13 residues. V was clipped by 9 bases and J by 2 bases; unmatched bases: 3. Germline CDR1 is SGHRS and CDR2 is YFSETQ. CDR3 sequence (DNA): TGCGCCACCCAGGGGGCCAACACCGGGGAGCTGTTTTTT. As protein: CATQGANTGELFF.

A remark on this clonotype: Possible read error: a much larger clone is one base away. The CDR3 DNA sequence: TGCACCAGCAGCCAAACAGGGCTAGATACGCAGTATTTT. Encoded protein: CTSSQTGLDTQYF. The rearrangement joins TRBV4-1 to TRBJ2-3; D may be TRBD1 (6 bases). CDR1 is MGHRA and CDR2 is YSYEKL in the germline V gene. This CDR3 has 13 amino acids.

This clonotype occurred a few times. V usage is TRBV7-2 and J usage is TRBJ2-1; the D gene is possibly TRBD2 (6 bases). The CDR3 covers 15 residues. V shed 5 bases and J shed 8 bases, with 19 bases lying between them. The germline CDR1 and CDR2 sequences are SGHTA and FQGNSA. In nucleotides, the CDR3 is TGTGCCAGCAGCCCTAGGCGGGACCGATTCGATGAGCAGTTCTTC. It translates to CASSPRRDRFDEQFF.